One and the same sample provided the 5 T cell receptor beta chains below, sequenced in a study of shared clonotypes between healthy human individuals. Assay used: immunoSEQ multiplex PCR; TCRdb lists only in-frame clones, some missing. The sample gives over 2,000,000 clones, 80% to 95% of which show up once; around 1.7% is in the top ten. The naive CD8 subset, CD45RO-negative cells positively selected for CCR7, excluded terminally differentiated effector memory CD45RA+ cells. The sequencing sample was made of naive CD8+ T cells from PBMCs. These receptors were taken from a man younger than 35 in good health. Some clones in this sample may be carry-over from other donors' samples.

V and J are TRBV6-1 and TRBJ2-7; D may be TRBD2 (6 bases). V lost 2 bases to trimming and J lost 5 bases, with 13 bases between them. This CDR3 comprises 14 residues. CDR1 and CDR2 from the germline V gene are MNHNS and SASEGT. Here the CDR3 reads CASSEIAGSNEQYF. DNA for the CDR3: TGTGCCAGCAGTGAAATCGCGGGGTCCAACGAGCAGTACTTC.

This chain links TRBV27 with TRBJ1-2; TRBD1 is a possible D gene (5 bases). The CDR3 covers 14 residues. Trimming took 1 base from V and 3 from J, leaving 9 bases between them. CDR1 is MNHEY, CDR2 SMNVEV, per germline (reference sequence). The chain's CDR3 is CASSLYSGHYGYTF. CDR3 nucleotides: TGTGCCAGCAGTTTATATTCAGGGCACTATGGCTACACCTTC.

Concerning this clone: Other DNA sequences from this sample encode an identical CDR3 as well. The chain combines TRBV7-9 with TRBJ2-1, with 7 bases lining up with TRBD1. The CDR3 is made up of 12 amino acids. V shed 4 bases and J 7 bases; nucleotides not matched to a gene: 1. CDR1 and CDR2 from the germline V gene are SEHNR and FQNEAQ (reference sequence). The CDR3: CASSSGGNEQFF. The DNA for the CDR3 is TGTGCCAGCAGCTCAGGGGGAAATGAGCAGTTCTTC.

The CDR3 coding sequence is TGTGCCAGCAGGGGTGTAGGCCGGACTAGCTCCTACGAGCAGTACTTC. Protein: CASRGVGRTSSYEQYF. This chain joins TRBV25-1 and TRBJ2-7; 7 nucleotides match TRBD2. The V segment lost 6 bases and the J segment 0 bases; nucleotides outside the gene matches: 11. CDR3 length: 16 residues. Germline V gene lookup returns CDR1 MGHDK and CDR2 SYGVNS.

The table lists this clone with a few counts. V usage is TRBV28 and J usage is TRBJ1-5; D unresolved. V lost 5 bases and J lost 11, with 10 bases in between. Germline lookup yields CDR1 MDHEN and CDR2 SYDVKM. The CDR3 extends over 11 amino acids. The chain's CDR3 is CASSPSWAQHF. The CDR3 nucleotides are TGTGCCAGCAGTCCCTCTTGGGCCCAGCATTTT.